There are many counts of the clone carrying this T cell receptor (beta chain). Its antigen is currently unknown. This sample was taken from a study of T-cell reconstitution after alpha-beta-depleted transplantation in children. Unique molecular identifiers were incorporated during preparation of the TCRbeta library. In TCRdb, the PCR reads were re-called with MiXCR into one record per CDR3 protein. The sample yields tens of thousands of distinct CDR3 sequences, approximately 6% seen once. Germline V lookup: CDR1 SQVTM, CDR2 ANQGSEA. CDR3 length equals 16 residues. The V segment lost 7 bases and the J segment 5 bases; nucleotides outside the gene matches: 16. Study conclusions and caveats: Roughly two months post-transplant, alpha-beta T cells reportedly originated from several hundred graft clones that had expanded. Fresh T-cell production supplied most of the T-cell counts and diversity seen one year after transplant. From surviving recipient T cells and thymic progenitors came the high day-60 TCRbeta diversity observed in some patients.

Specimen: PBMCs, mostly from graft donor cells, collected 60 days after TCRalphabeta/CD19-depleted stem cell transplant. The chain uses TRBV29-1 and TRBJ2-3, with TRBD2 identical over 9 bases. The sequence came from a female patient aged 2-9 years who had a stem cell transplant for aplastic anemia, so the T cells may come from the graft donor. This CDR3 is CSATPSGTIGGDTQYF. As DNA, the CDR3 is TGCAGCGCCACTCCTAGCGGGACCATCGGGGGAGATACGCAGTATTTT.